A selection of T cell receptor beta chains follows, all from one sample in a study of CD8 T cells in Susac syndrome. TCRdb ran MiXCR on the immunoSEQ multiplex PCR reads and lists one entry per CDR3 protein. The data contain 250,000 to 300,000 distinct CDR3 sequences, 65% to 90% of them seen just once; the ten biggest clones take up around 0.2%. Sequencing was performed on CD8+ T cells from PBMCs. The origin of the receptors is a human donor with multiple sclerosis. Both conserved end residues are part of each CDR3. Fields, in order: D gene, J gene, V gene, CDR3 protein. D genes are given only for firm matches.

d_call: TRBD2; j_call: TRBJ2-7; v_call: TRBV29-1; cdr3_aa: CSALGGGPGEQYF
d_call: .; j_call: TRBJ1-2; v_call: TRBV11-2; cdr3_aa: CASSIDGVGYGYTF
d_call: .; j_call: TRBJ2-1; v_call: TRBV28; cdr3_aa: CASRGRGHPLGEQFF
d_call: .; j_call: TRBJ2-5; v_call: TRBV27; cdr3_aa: CASSLTPDTSQETQCF
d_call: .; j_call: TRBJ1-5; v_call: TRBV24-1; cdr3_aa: CATAGEGNQPQHF
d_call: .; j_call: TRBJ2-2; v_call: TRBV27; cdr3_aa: CASSLQVVAGELFF
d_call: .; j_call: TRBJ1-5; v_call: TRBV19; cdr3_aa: CASAYSNQPQHF
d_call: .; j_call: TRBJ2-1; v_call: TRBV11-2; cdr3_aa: CASSLGGLYNEQFF
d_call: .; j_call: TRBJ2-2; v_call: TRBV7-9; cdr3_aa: CASSISSPGELFF
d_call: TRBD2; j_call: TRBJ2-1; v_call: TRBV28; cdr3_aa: CASSPMGERDLEQFF
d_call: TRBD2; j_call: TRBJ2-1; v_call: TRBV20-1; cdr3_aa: CSARDLAGVYNEQFF
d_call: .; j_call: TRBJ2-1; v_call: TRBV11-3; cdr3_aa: CASSSEGHTNEQFF
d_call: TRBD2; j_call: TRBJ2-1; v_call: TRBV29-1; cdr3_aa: CRGGGTSSNEQFF
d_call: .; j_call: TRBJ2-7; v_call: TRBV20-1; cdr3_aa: CSARGAGYSYEQYF
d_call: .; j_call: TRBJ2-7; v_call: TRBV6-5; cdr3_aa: CASSKDLVSYEQYF